The clone carrying this T cell receptor (beta chain) was found a few times. With 0 bases removed from V and 6 bases from J, the gap between germline ends came to 10 bases. Germline-derived CDR1 and CDR2 are SGHDT and YYEEEE. The CDR3 totals 13 residues. The data belong to a study of blood T cell repertoires in COVID-19. Study-wide context: The samples span acute and convalescent COVID-19 from the United States, Italy and Spain. In each case, the material was cDNA or gDNA derived from T cells, B-cell-depleted T cells, or PBMCs.

Methods used by the authors: Amplification from reference gene primers served as the basis for estimated nucleated cell counts. The table came from immunoSEQ multiplex PCR; TCRdb's copy has only in-frame clones and leaves some out. That table furnishes V, J and clone size, whereas the DNA furnished D and trimming. The sample lists about 69,000 clones, less than 85% occurring once. The specimen was peripheral blood. The sequence was obtained from a man aged 45-60 years with COVID-19, enrolled during active disease. This rearrangement joins TRBV5-6 to TRBJ2-7; D is ambiguous. The CDR3 bases are TGTGCCAGCAGCTTGGTAGGTAGCTCCGAGCAGTACTTC. The encoded protein is CASSLVGSSEQYF.